A single sample is the source of the 21 T cell receptor beta chains below, sequenced in a study of graft-versus-host responses after intestinal transplantation. Generated by immunoSEQ multiplex PCR, the TCRdb table keeps only in-frame clones and is missing some. The table records 90,000 to 150,000 clones, 85% to 95% of them present only once. No antigen has been assigned to these receptors. The source was unstimulated CD4+ T cells sorted from spleen or lymph node cells, collected before intestinal transplant. The origin of the receptors is a human donor who received an intestinal transplant.

J is TRBJ2-4 and V is TRBV4-1; 7 bases match TRBD2. Per germline, CDR1 MGHRA and CDR2 YSYEKL. This CDR3 contains 15 residues. Trimming removed 1 base from V and 4 bases from J; junction bases left unmatched: 4. CDR3 amino acids: CASSQGGLPKNIQYF. CDR3 bases: TGCGCCAGCAGCCAAGGGGGACTACCAAAAAACATTCAGTACTTC.

V usage is TRBV30 and J usage is TRBJ2-3, with 8 bases lining up with TRBD2. The CDR3 contains 15 residues. V gave up 4 bases and J gave up 10 bases; unmatched junction bases: 16. Germline assignment: CDR1 GTSNPN and CDR2 SVGIG (reference sequence). CDR3 DNA sequence: TGTGCCTGGAACACCCAGGGCGGGAGGTGGAGTCCGCAGTATTTT. It codes for CAWNTQGGRWSPQYF.

The J gene is TRBJ2-5, the V gene TRBV29-1, with a weak D call TRBD1 (6 bases). This CDR3 has 14 residues. With 3 bases removed from V and 4 bases from J, the gap between germline ends came to 15 bases. CDR1 is SQVTM, CDR2 ANQGSEA, per germline. The chain's CDR3 is CSVETGQRGETQYF. CDR3 sequence (DNA): TGCAGCGTTGAGACAGGACAACGGGGAGAGACCCAGTACTTC.

There are a few counts of this clone. This chain's CDR3 is CAVSYEQYF. CDR3 nucleotide sequence: TGTGCCGTAAGCTACGAGCAGTACTTC. V gene TRBV28 combines with J gene TRBJ2-7; D not certain. CDR3 length: 9 residues. V shed 11 bases and J shed 3 bases, with 5 bases lying between them. Looked up from germline, CDR1 is MDHEN and CDR2 is SYDVKM. Together with reference TRBV28 and TRBJ2-7, the CDR3 gives the full variable domain: DVKVTQSSRYLVKRTGEKVFLECVQDMDHENMFWYRQDPGLGLRLIYFSYDVKMKEKGDIPEGYSVSREKKERFSLILESASTNQTSMYLCAVSYEQYFGPGTRLTVT.

The genes are TRBV7-3 and TRBJ1-1; 8 bases line up with TRBD1. This CDR3 region has 14 residues. The trim removed 5 bases at V and 6 bases at J, leaving 8 bases unmatched. Per the germline V gene, CDR1 is SGHTA and CDR2 is FQGTGA. The CDR3 nucleotides read TGTGCCAGCAGCCCCTCAGGGGGCAGGGCTGAAGCTTTCTTT. It specifies CASSPSGGRAEAFF.

The chain links TRBV20-1 to TRBJ2-7; either TRBD1 or TRBD2 may fit D (5 bases each). V dropped 4 bases and J dropped 7 bases, with 11 bases sitting between them. CDR3 length: 11 amino acids. CDR1 DFQATT and CDR2 SNEGSKA come from the germline V gene (reference sequence). Here the CDR3 reads CSATGSREQYF. The CDR3 DNA sequence: TGCAGTGCTACAGGGAGCCGGGAGCAGTACTTC.

V is TRBV5-4 and J is TRBJ2-7; D unclear. V gave up 0 bases and J gave up 7 bases, with 14 bases separating them. Germline CDR1 and CDR2: SGHNT and YYREEE (reference sequence). The CDR3 consists of 14 residues. The CDR3 reads CASSLDSFLEEQYF. For the CDR3, the DNA is TGTGCCAGCAGCTTGGACAGCTTCCTTGAGGAGCAGTACTTC.

CDR3 loop: CASSATSGRTGQYF. CDR3 DNA: TGTGCCAGCAGCGCGACTAGCGGGAGGACGGGGCAGTACTTC. The V and J genes are TRBV5-6 and TRBJ2-7; 13 bases match TRBD2. The CDR3 sequence is 14 residues long. CDR1 SGHDT and CDR2 YYEEEE come from the germline V gene. The V gene end was trimmed by 4 bases and the J gene end by 9 bases; junction bases not matched to a gene: 7.

This chain connects TRBV4-1 to TRBJ2-5; D may correspond to TRBD1 or TRBD2 (6 bases each). The CDR3 length is 16 residues. CDR1 and CDR2 from the germline V gene are MGHRA and YSYEKL. Trimming removed 4 bases at V and 4 bases at J, with 19 bases between. This chain's CDR3 is CASSRGASLWGETQYF. CDR3 DNA: TGCGCCAGCAGCCGGGGGGCTTCGCTATGGGGAGAGACCCAGTACTTC.

The gene calls are TRBV5-1 and TRBJ2-3; D gene ambiguous. There are 15 residues in the CDR3. Looked up from germline, CDR1 is SGHRS and CDR2 is YFSETQ. The V end lost 4 bases, the J end lost 4 bases, and 16 bases lay between the germline ends. CDR3 nucleotide sequence: TGCGCCAGCAGCCCGACCCCAAATCTGGCAGATACGCAGTATTTT. Protein sequence: CASSPTPNLADTQYF. The complete variable domain, with remaining parts taken from reference TRBV5-1 and TRBJ2-3, reads KAGVTQTPRYLIKTRGQQVTLSCSPISGHRSVSWYQQTPGQGLQFLFEYFSETQRNKGNFPGRFSGRQFSNSRSEMNVSTLELGDSALYLCASSPTPNLADTQYFGPGTRLTVL.

The chain couples TRBV28 to TRBJ2-7, with a tentative D call TRBD1 (5 bases). Germline loops: CDR1 MDHEN, CDR2 SYDVKM. The CDR3 is made up of 14 amino acids. The ends were cut back, 3 bases at V and 4 bases at J, with 13 bases in the middle. In nucleotides, the CDR3 is TGTGCCAGCAGTTTGAGCGACAGCAGATACGAGCAGTACTTC. Translation: CASSLSDSRYEQYF.

The chain employs TRBV27 and TRBJ2-5; D gene ambiguous. Looked up from germline, CDR1 is MNHEY and CDR2 is SMNVEV (reference sequence). Trimming shortened V by 0 bases and J by 5 bases, and 7 bases separated the two germline ends. The CDR3 covers 13 residues. The CDR3 sequence: CASSLSGWETQYF. In DNA, the CDR3 is TGTGCCAGCAGTTTATCGGGTTGGGAGACCCAGTACTTC.

The chain employs TRBV5-6 and TRBJ2-7, with TRBD2 identical over 10 bases. In germline, CDR1 is SGHDT, CDR2 YYEEEE. The CDR3 runs to 16 residues. Losses at the gene ends were 2 bases for V and 3 bases for J; bases not matched to a gene: 8. The CDR3 DNA follows: TGTGCCAGCAGCTTTGTGGGGGTAGCGGGAGGCTACGAGCAGTACTTC. Protein sequence: CASSFVGVAGGYEQYF.

The chain joins TRBV10-1 to TRBJ2-3; the match to TRBD2 covers 7 bases. The ends lost 6 bases at V and 2 bases at J; junction bases unmatched: 8. The CDR3 consists of 15 residues. The germline V gene encodes CDR1 WNHNN and CDR2 SYGVQD (reference sequence). CDR3 in DNA: TGCGCCAGCAGCCCTAGCGGCCTTCTCACAGATACGCAGTATTTT. Amino acids: CASSPSGLLTDTQYF.

This clone showed up just once. The chain is built from TRBV5-4 and TRBJ1-2; maybe TRBD1 (6 bases). With 0 bases removed from V and 8 bases from J, the gap between germline ends came to 20 bases. Germline CDR1 is SGHNT and CDR2 is YYREEE (reference sequence). The CDR3 spans 16 residues. The CDR3 DNA is TGTGCCAGCAGCTTGGGGGTGGGGGGGGCGCGGTCCGGCTACACCTTC. It is translated as CASSLGVGGARSGYTF.

This chain joins TRBV23-1 and TRBJ1-1; a weak D match, TRBD1 (6 bases). TRBV23-1 is an ORF for which the function is uncertain. Trimming pared 3 bases from V and 1 base from J, leaving 12 bases between. CDR3 length: 15 residues. The CDR3 reads CASSHLDSSNTEAFF. CDR3 coding DNA: TGCGCCAGCAGTCATTTGGACAGTTCGAACACTGAAGCTTTCTTT.

The V call is TRBV29-1, the J call TRBJ1-1; possible D gene TRBD1, 5 bases. The CDR3 consists of 12 residues. From germline, CDR1 is SQVTM and CDR2 ANQGSEA. V lost 6 bases to trimming and J lost 4 bases, with 12 bases between them. CDR3: CSVIGTATEAFF. In DNA, the CDR3 is TGCAGCGTAATAGGGACTGCCACTGAAGCTTTCTTT. The whole variable domain, remainder taken from reference TRBV29-1 and TRBJ1-1, is SAVISQKPSRDICQRGTSLTIQCQVDSQVTMMFWYRQQPGQSLTLIATANQGSEATYESGFVIDKFPISRPNLTFSTLTVSNMSPEDSSIYLCSVIGTATEAFFGQGTRLTVV.

This clone was picked up one time. This sequence joins TRBV28 and TRBJ2-7, with no clear D. Per germline, CDR1 MDHEN and CDR2 SYDVKM. This CDR3 region has 13 residues. V was clipped by 7 bases and J by 4 bases, with 14 bases between them. The CDR3: CASKIPYRYEQYF. CDR3 nucleotides: TGTGCCAGCAAGATCCCGTATAGGTACGAGCAGTACTTC.

The chain employs TRBV30 and TRBJ2-7; D might be TRBD2 (6 bases). Germline CDR1 is GTSNPN and CDR2 is SVGIG (reference sequence). The V end was cut by 4 bases, the J end by 0 bases, with 13 bases between. The CDR3 sequence is 14 residues long. The CDR3 here is CAWTRLGASYEQYF. The CDR3 DNA is TGTGCCTGGACTAGACTAGGAGCCTCCTACGAGCAGTACTTC.

The rearrangement joins TRBV11-2 to TRBJ2-5; either TRBD1 or TRBD2 may supply D (5 bases each). The germline gives CDR1 SGHAT, CDR2 FQNNGV. The CDR3 contains 14 residues. V was clipped by 2 bases and J by 1 base, with 8 bases between them. The CDR3 loop is CASSLFGAQETQYF. CDR3 nucleotide sequence: TGTGCCAGCAGCTTATTCGGGGCCCAAGAGACCCAGTACTTC.

The chain uses TRBV19 and TRBJ2-5; maybe TRBD2 (6 bases). Germline V CDR1 and CDR2: LNHDA, SQIVND (reference sequence). V was pared by 1 base and J by 1 base, with 10 bases between. The CDR3 has 15 residues. The CDR3 bases are TGTGCCAGTAGTATAGGGAGGGCAGGCCAAGAGACCCAGTACTTC. Protein product: CASSIGRAGQETQYF. Full variable domain (outside the CDR3, taken from reference TRBV19 and TRBJ2-5): DGGITQSPKYLFRKEGQNVTLSCEQNLNHDAMYWYRQDPGQGLRLIYYSQIVNDFQKGDIAEGYSVSREKKESFPLTVTSAQKNPTAFYLCASSIGRAGQETQYFGPGTRLLVL.